The 9 T cell receptor beta chains below were found in one sample sequenced in a study of human T cells and chemical hapten exposure. The time point was: patch test 3, about 24 weeks after DPC sensitization. Treatment described: therapeutic diphenylcyclopropenone sensitization with weekly scalp DPC. In TCRdb, the RACE reads were re-called with MiXCR into one record per CDR3 protein. This sample has 82,000 or so distinct CDR3 sequences, with over 10% found just once. Sequences were derived from whole blood, sampled in connection with sensitization to the hapten diphenylcyclopropenone (DPC). The receptors shown here come from a woman in her 50s with alopecia areata. Some clones in this sample may be carry-over from other donors' samples.

This clonotype occurred a few times. The rearrangement uses TRBV29-1 and TRBJ1-2, with 9 positions matching TRBD1. This CDR3 comprises 14 residues. The V gene end was trimmed by 1 base and the J gene end by 2 bases; junction bases not matched to a gene: 2. The germline V gene encodes CDR1 SQVTM and CDR2 ANQGSEA. The CDR3 sequence: CSVEGQGENYGYTF. The CDR3, as DNA: TGCAGCGTTGAAGGACAGGGGGAAAACTATGGCTACACCTTC.

This chain connects TRBV2 to TRBJ1-1; D is perhaps TRBD1 (5 bases). The CDR3 totals 15 residues. Trimming stripped 4 bases from V and 4 bases from J, with 16 bases between. Germline-derived CDR1 and CDR2 are SNHLY and FYNNEI. Here the CDR3 DNA reads TGTGCCAGCAGTGGCCAGGGTAGGGCCGGCACTGAAGCTTTCTTT. Translation: CASSGQGRAGTEAFF.

About this clonotype itself: A read error is possible here, since a much larger clone lies one base away. The rearrangement joins TRBV7-9 to TRBJ1-1; no clear D gene. V was cut by 3 bases and J by 7 bases, with 6 bases left in between. Germline CDR1 reads SEHNR; CDR2 reads FQNEAQ (reference sequence). This CDR3 spans 11 amino acids. This CDR3 is CASSFSHEAFF. The CDR3 bases are TGTGCCAGCAGCTTTAGCCATGAAGCTTTCTTT.

Only a few counts were recorded for this clonotype. The chain carries TRBV5-1 and TRBJ2-7; TRBD1 matches 10 bases. This CDR3 has 15 residues. The V gene's germline CDR1 is SGHRS and CDR2 YFSETQ. V shed 5 bases and J 3 bases; nucleotides not matched to a gene: 8. For the CDR3, the DNA is TGCGCCAGCAGGGAGGGGACAGGGGAGTTCTACGAGCAGTACTTC. Its protein is CASREGTGEFYEQYF.

The rearrangement uses TRBV18 and TRBJ1-2; a possible D gene is TRBD1 (5 bases). Trimming took 2 bases from V and 8 from J, leaving 12 bases between them. The CDR3 spans 13 residues. The germline CDR1 and CDR2 sequences are KGHSH and LQKENI. The CDR3 sequence is CASSPNLGEGYTF. The CDR3 coding sequence is TGTGCCAGCTCACCAAATTTAGGGGAAGGCTACACCTTC.

At least ten counts were recorded for this clonotype. This chain joins TRBV18 and TRBJ2-2; D gene unclear. CDR1 is KGHSH, CDR2 LQKENI, per germline. The CDR3 contains 14 residues. V was pared by 1 base and J by 1 base, with 4 bases between. The chain's CDR3 is CASSPQGNTGELFF. DNA for the CDR3: TGTGCCAGCTCACCACAAGGGAACACCGGGGAGCTGTTTTTT.

The genes are TRBV6-1 and TRBJ1-1; a weak D match, TRBD1 (5 bases). V shed 4 bases and J shed 5 bases, with 11 bases lying between them. Per the germline V gene, CDR1 is MNHNS and CDR2 is SASEGT. The CDR3 sequence is 13 residues long. DNA of the CDR3: TGTGCCAGCAGTGTGGACCGGGGGACTGAAGCTTTCTTT. It yields the protein CASSVDRGTEAFF.

At least ten counts were recorded for this clonotype. The CDR3 protein is CASSPTRAGSSDTQYF. In DNA form, the CDR3 reads TGTGCCAGCAGCCCTACTAGAGCGGGAAGCTCAGATACGCAGTATTTT. The chain has TRBV6-6 and TRBJ2-3; 7 nucleotides line up with TRBD2. With V trimmed by 6 bases and J by 4 bases, 13 bases remained unmatched. Germline V gives CDR1 MNHNY, CDR2 SVGAGI (reference sequence). There are 16 residues in the CDR3.

At least ten counts were recorded for this clonotype. The gene calls are TRBV29-1 and TRBJ2-1; 9 nucleotides align to TRBD2. Germline V gives CDR1 SQVTM, CDR2 ANQGSEA. Germline trimming cut 7 bases from V and 9 bases from J; bases unmatched to any gene: 10. The CDR3 loop spans 13 amino acids. Written as DNA, the CDR3 is TGCAGCGGTCGAGGCGGGAGGGCTACTGAGCAGTTCTTC. It translates to CSGRGGRATEQFF.